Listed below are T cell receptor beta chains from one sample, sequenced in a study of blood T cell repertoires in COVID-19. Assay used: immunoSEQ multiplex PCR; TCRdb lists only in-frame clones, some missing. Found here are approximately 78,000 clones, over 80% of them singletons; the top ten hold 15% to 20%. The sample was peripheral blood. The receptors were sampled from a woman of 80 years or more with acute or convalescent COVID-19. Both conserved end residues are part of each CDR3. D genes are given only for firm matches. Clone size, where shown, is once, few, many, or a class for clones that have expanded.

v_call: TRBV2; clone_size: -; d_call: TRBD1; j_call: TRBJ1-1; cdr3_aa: CASSDDRGAEAFF
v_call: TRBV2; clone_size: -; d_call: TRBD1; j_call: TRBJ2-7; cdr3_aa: CASTDRRDRVNEQYF
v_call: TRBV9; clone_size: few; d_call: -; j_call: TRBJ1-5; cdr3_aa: CASSVGLGDNQPQHF
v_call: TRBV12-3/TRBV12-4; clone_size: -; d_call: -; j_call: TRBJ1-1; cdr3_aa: CASSLWRAEAFF
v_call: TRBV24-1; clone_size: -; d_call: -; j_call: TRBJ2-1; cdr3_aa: CATSDPARETYNEQFF
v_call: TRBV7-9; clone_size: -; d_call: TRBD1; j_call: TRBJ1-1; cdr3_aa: CASRAGTGGMNTEAFF
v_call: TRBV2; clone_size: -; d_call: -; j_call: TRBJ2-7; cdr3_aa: CASRVRQGLGYEQYF
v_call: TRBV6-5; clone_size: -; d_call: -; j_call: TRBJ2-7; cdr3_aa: CASGEGRDYEQYF
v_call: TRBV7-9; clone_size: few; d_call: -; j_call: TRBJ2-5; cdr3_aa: CASSRVRKETQYF
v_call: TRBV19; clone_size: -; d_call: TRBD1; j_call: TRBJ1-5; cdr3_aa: CASIAQIGGQGALRGNQPQHF
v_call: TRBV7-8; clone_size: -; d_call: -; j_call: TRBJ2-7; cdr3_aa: CASSPDGAYEQYF
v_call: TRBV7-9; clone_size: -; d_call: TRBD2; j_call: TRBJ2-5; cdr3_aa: CASSPSGGETQYF
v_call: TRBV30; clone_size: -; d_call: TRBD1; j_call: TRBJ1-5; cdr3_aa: CAWSVPGTGTRQPQHF
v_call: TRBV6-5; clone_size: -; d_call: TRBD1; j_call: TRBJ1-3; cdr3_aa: CASSGTGGSSDTIYF
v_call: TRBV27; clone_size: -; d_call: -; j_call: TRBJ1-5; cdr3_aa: CASRSDSYQPQHF
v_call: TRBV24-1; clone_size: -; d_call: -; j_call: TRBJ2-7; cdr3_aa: CATSAGYEQYF
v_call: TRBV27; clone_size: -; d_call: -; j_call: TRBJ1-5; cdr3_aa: CASSRGGGPAEQPQHF
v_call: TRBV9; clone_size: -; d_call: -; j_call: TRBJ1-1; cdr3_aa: CASSSLGLSTEAFF
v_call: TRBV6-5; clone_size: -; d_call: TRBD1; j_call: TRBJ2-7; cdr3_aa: CASSYSGTGTREQYF
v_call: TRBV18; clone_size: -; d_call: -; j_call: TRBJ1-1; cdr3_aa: CASSPGSGQTEAFF
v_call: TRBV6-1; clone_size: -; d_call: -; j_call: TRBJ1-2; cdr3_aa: CASSDRGAGYTF
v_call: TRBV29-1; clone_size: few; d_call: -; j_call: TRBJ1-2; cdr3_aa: CSVGEGGYTF
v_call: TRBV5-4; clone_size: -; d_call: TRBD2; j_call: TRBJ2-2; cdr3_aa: CASSSASGSGTGELFF
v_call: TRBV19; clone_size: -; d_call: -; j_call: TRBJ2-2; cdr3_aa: CASRSNTGELFF
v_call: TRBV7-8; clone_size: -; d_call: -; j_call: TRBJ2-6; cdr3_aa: CASSSPRSSGANVLTF
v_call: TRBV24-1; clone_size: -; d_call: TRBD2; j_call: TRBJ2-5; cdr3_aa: CATSDPLGGETQYF
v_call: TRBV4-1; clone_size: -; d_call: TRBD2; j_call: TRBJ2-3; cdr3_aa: CASSATSGRADTQYF
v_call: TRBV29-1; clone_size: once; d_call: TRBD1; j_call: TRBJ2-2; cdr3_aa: CSVAGTGTFTGELFF
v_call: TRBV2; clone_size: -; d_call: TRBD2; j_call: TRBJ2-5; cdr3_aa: CAVWGGETETQYF
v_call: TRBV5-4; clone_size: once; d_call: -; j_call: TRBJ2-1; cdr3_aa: CASSLEVGAREQFF
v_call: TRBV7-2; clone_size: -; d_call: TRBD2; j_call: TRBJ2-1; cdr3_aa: CASSPGGSSYNEQFF
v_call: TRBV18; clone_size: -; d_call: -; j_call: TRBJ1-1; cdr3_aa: CASSPLSAGVEAFF
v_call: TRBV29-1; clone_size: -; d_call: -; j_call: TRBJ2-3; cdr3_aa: CSVKEAGSTDTQYF
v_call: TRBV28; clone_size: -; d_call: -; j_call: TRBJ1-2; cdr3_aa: CASSLTGVSGYTF
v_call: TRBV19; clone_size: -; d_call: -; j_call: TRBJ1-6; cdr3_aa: CASSIPPGANSPLHF
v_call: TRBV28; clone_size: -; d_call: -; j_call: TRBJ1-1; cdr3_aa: CASRIGPNTEAFF
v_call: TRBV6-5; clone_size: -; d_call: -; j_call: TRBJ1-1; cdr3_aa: CASSLTDTEAFF
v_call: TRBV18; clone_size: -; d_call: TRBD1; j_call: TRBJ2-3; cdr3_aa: CASSLPGTGTDTQYF
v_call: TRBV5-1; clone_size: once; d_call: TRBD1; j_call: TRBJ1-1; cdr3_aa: CASSLGGTDTEAFF
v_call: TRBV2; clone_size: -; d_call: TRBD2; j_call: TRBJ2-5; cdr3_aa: CASSHTTSREGLETQYF
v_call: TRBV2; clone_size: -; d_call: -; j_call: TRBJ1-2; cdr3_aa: CAGAEVYGYTF
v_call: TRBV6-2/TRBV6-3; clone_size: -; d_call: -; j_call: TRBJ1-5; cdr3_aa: CASSLDRPDQPQHF
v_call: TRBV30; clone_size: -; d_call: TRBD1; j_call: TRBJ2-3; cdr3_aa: CAWSPGTGGTTDTQYF
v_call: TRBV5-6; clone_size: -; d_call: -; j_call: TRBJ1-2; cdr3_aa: CASSFQMGYTF
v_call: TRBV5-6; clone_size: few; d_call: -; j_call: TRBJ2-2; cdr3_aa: CASSFRKSGDTGELFF
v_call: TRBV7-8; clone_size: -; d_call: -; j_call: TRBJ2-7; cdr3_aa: CASSFPGGRYEQYF
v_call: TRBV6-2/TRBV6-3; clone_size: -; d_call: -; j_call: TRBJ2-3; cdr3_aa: CASSYSRDTQYF
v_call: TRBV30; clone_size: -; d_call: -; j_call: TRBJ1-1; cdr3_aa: CAWTFTGRNTEAFF
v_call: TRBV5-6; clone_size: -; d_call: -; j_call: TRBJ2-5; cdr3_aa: CASSFRGRETQYF
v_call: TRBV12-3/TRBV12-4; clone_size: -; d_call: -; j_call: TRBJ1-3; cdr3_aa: CASTPLDTIYF
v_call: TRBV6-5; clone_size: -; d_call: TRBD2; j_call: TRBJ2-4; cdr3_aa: CASSYSTSGRSIQYF
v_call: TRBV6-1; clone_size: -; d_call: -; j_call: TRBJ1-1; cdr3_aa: CASSDQAGDTEAFF
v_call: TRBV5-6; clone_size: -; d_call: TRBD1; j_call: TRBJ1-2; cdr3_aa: CASSASTGTGLGYTF
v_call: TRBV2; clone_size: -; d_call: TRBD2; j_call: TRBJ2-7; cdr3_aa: CASSGTSGRLTYEQYF
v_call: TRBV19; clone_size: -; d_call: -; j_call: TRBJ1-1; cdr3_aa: CASSISGAEAFF